The 14 T cell receptor beta chains below were found in one sample sequenced in a study of shared clonotypes between healthy human individuals. Here immunoSEQ multiplex PCR was the method, and the copy in TCRdb shows in-frame clones only, minus some. Among over a million clones listed, under 80% were seen once. The sequencing input was memory CD4+ T cells sorted from blood. Indicated subset: CD45RA-negative fraction. The receptor source for this set is a man younger than 35 in good health.

This clone has only one observation. The genes are TRBV5-1 and TRBJ1-3; 10 nucleotides align to TRBD1. Looked up from germline, CDR1 is SGHRS and CDR2 is YFSETQ. The J segment lost 0 bases and the V segment lost 3 bases, leaving 9 bases of the junction unmatched. CDR3 size: 18 residues. This CDR3 is CASSSTTGGTVSGNTIYF. Written as DNA, the CDR3 is TGCGCCAGCAGCTCAACGACAGGGGGCACCGTCTCTGGAAACACCATATATTTT.

This clone was seen a handful of times. The rearrangement joins TRBV19 to TRBJ1-6; tentative D call: TRBD1 (6 bases). Germline V CDR1 and CDR2: LNHDA, SQIVND (reference sequence). The CDR3 totals 13 residues. Between the trimmed V and J ends, which lost 7 bases and 8 bases, there was a span of 12 bases. The CDR3 region is CASTGQNYSPLHF. The CDR3 DNA follows: TGTGCCAGTACCGGACAGAACTATTCACCCCTCCACTTT.

The J gene is TRBJ2-3, the V gene TRBV18; 13 positions match TRBD2. The ends lost 6 bases at V and 4 bases at J; junction bases unmatched: 4. The CDR3 extends over 15 amino acids. Per the germline V gene, CDR1 is KGHSH and CDR2 is LQKENI. The CDR3, as DNA: TGTGCCAGCTCCCAACTAGCGGGGGGGCCAGATACGCAGTATTTT. This gives the protein CASSQLAGGPDTQYF. The whole variable domain, filled in from reference TRBV18 and TRBJ2-3, reads NAGVMQNPRHLVRRRGQEARLRCSPMKGHSHVYWYRQLPEEGLKFMVYLQKENIIDESGMPKERFSAEFPKEGPSILRIQQVVRGDSAAYFCASSQLAGGPDTQYFGPGTRLTVL.

This clone was counted between two and nine times. The chain joins TRBV11-2 to TRBJ1-2; D is unclear. Germline V lookup: CDR1 SGHAT, CDR2 FQNNGV. The CDR3 totals 13 residues. Trimming left V 3 bases short and J 0 bases short, with 5 bases between. CDR3 residues: CASSFQANYGYTF. Written as DNA, the CDR3 is TGTGCCAGCAGCTTTCAGGCTAACTATGGCTACACCTTC.

On this clone itself: The sample has other DNA sequences that encode this CDR3 too. The rearrangement links TRBV9 to TRBJ1-3; TRBD1 agrees at 7 bases. Germline V gene lookup returns CDR1 SGDLS and CDR2 YYNGEE. Germline trimming cut 3 bases from V and 2 bases from J; bases unmatched to any gene: 2. CDR3 length: 14 amino acids. The CDR3 reads CASSATGTGNTIYF. The CDR3 region has the DNA TGTGCCAGCAGCGCGACAGGGACTGGAAACACCATATATTTT.

On this clone itself: This sample includes further DNA sequences coding for the same CDR3. The rearrangement links TRBV20-1 to TRBJ2-7; perhaps TRBD1 as D (6 bases). CDR1 and CDR2 from the germline V gene are DFQATT and SNEGSKA (reference sequence). The V end lost 6 bases, the J end lost 5 bases, and 11 bases lay between the germline ends. The CDR3 has 11 residues. CDR3 coding DNA: TGCAGTGCCAGGGGCTCACACGAGCAGTACTTC. Protein product: CSARGSHEQYF.

The chain uses TRBV5-1 and TRBJ2-3; 7 bases are a match to TRBD2. The CDR3 loop spans 17 amino acids. Trimming at V came to 0 bases and at J to 2 bases, leaving 9 bases not matched to a gene. Germline CDR1 and CDR2: SGHRS and YFSETQ. The CDR3 DNA is TGCGCCAGCAGCTTGGATGTCGGGGGGAGCTACACAGATACGCAGTATTTT. Translated: CASSLDVGGSYTDTQYF. Together with reference TRBV5-1 and TRBJ2-3, the CDR3 gives the full variable domain: KAGVTQTPRYLIKTRGQQVTLSCSPISGHRSVSWYQQTPGQGLQFLFEYFSETQRNKGNFPGRFSGRQFSNSRSEMNVSTLELGDSALYLCASSLDVGGSYTDTQYFGPGTRLTVL.

This chain's CDR3 is CASSLGPMNTGELFF. The CDR3 DNA follows: TGTGCCAGCAGCTTGGGACCGATGAACACCGGGGAGCTGTTTTTT. J is TRBJ2-2 and V is TRBV7-2, with D perhaps given as TRBD1 or TRBD2 (5 bases each). The CDR3 sequence is 15 residues long. Germline CDR1 reads SGHTA; CDR2 reads FQGNSA. V was clipped by 3 bases and J by 1 base, with 9 bases between them.

The chain employs TRBV7-9 and TRBJ1-2, with D unclear. Deletions cut 6 bases from V and 2 bases from J, with 13 bases between. Germline CDR1 is SEHNR and CDR2 is FQNEAQ (reference sequence). CDR3 length equals 14 residues. The CDR3 DNA reads as TGTGCCAGCAGTTACCCTCCCTTGAACTATGGCTACACCTTC. The encoded protein is CASSYPPLNYGYTF.

The chain links TRBV5-6 to TRBJ2-3; D gene unclear. Deletions cut 4 bases from V and 1 base from J, with 13 bases between. Germline-derived CDR1 and CDR2 are SGHDT and YYEEEE. The CDR3 sequence is 15 residues long. The CDR3 DNA is TGTGCCAGCAGCATAACGCCTCCGGGCACAGATACGCAGTATTTT. Translating it yields CASSITPPGTDTQYF.

The CDR3 sequence is CASSLAYGIPYNEQFF. As DNA, the CDR3 is TGTGCCAGCAGCTTAGCGTACGGGATCCCCTACAATGAGCAGTTCTTC. The V and J genes are TRBV7-2 and TRBJ2-1; a weak D match, TRBD2 (5 bases). Germline assignment: CDR1 SGHTA and CDR2 FQGNSA. The CDR3 has 16 amino acids. V was cut by 0 bases and J by 2 bases, with 11 bases left in between.

The rearrangement uses TRBV7-8 and TRBJ2-7; the match to TRBD1 covers 7 bases. V shed 5 bases, J shed 3 bases, and the junction held 10 bases outside the gene matches. This CDR3 is built from 15 residues. CDR1 is SGHVS, CDR2 FQNEAQ, per germline. Here the CDR3 DNA reads TGTGCCAGCAGCCGCGACAGGGTCTTTAACTACGAGCAGTACTTC. Translated: CASSRDRVFNYEQYF.

The chain joins TRBV5-1 to TRBJ1-1; D is ambiguous. V was shortened by 3 bases and J by 1 base, with 13 bases between the two germline ends. Germline V gene data show CDR1 as SGHRS and CDR2 as YFSETQ. The CDR3 is made up of 15 amino acids. The CDR3 bases are TGCGCCAGCAGCTCAAACATCCTGGGGAACACTGAAGCTTTCTTT. Protein: CASSSNILGNTEAFF.

The V gene is TRBV7-2, the J gene TRBJ1-1, with TRBD1 identical over 8 bases. The germline V gene encodes CDR1 SGHTA and CDR2 FQGNSA. After removal of 0 bases from V and 4 bases from J, the junction contained 7 bases not matched to a gene. The CDR3 spans 16 residues. CDR3 sequence: CASSLAPRGQGTEAFF. DNA for the CDR3: TGTGCCAGCAGCTTAGCCCCCAGGGGGCAGGGCACTGAAGCTTTCTTT.